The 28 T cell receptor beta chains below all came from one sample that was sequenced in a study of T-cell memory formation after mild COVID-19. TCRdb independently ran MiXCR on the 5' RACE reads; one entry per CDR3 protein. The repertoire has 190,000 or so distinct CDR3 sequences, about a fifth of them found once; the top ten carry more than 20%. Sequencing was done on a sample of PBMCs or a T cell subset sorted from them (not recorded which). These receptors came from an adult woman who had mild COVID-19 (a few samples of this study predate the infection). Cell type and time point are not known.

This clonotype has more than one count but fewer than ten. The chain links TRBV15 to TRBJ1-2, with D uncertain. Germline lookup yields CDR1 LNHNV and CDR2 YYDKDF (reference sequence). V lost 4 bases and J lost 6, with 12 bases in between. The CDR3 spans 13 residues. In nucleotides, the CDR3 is TGTGCCACCAGCATACGGACCCACCATGGCTACACCTTC. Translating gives CATSIRTHHGYTF.

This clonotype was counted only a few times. CDR3 sequence reads: CASSLAYRGPHEQYF. Here the CDR3 DNA reads TGTGCCAGCAGTTTAGCATACAGGGGGCCCCACGAGCAGTACTTC. The V and J genes are TRBV12-3 or TRBV12-4 and TRBJ2-7; 9 bases match TRBD1. The CDR3 length is 15 residues. Trimming at V came to 0 bases and at J to 5 bases, leaving 5 bases not matched to a gene.

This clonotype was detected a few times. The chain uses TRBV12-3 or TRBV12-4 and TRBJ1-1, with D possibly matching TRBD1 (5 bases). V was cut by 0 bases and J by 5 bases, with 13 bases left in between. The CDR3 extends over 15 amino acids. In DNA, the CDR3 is TGTGCCAGCAGTTTAGCGCCGGAGGGGACGACTGAAGCTTTCTTT. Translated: CASSLAPEGTTEAFF.

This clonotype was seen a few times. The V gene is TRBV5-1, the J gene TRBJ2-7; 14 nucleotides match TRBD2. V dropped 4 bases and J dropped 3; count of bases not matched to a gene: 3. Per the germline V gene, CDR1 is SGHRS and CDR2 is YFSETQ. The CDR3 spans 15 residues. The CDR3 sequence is CASSAGTSGSYEQYF. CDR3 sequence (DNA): TGCGCCAGCAGCGCCGGGACTAGCGGGAGCTACGAGCAGTACTTC.

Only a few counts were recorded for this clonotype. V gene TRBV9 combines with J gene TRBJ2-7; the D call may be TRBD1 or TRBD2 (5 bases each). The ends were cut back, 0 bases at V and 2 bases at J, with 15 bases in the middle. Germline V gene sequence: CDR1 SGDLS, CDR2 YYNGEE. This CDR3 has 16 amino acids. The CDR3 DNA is TGTGCCAGCAGCGTAGAAGGGACGGATCTCGCCTACGAGCAGTACTTC. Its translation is CASSVEGTDLAYEQYF.

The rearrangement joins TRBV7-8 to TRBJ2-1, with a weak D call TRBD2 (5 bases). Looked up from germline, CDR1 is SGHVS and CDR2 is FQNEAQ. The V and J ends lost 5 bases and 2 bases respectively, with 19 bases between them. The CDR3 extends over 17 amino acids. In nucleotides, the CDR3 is TGTGCCAGCAGCGCGGGCGCTATCGACATCGCCTACAATGAGCAGTTCTTC. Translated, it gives CASSAGAIDIAYNEQFF.

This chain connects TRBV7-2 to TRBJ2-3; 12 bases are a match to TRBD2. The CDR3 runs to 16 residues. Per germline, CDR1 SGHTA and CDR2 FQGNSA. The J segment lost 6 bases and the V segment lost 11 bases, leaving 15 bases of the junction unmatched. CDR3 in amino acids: CAVTSGGPVLLDTQYF. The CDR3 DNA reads TGTGCCGTTACTAGCGGGGGGCCCGTCCTCCTGGATACGCAGTATTTT. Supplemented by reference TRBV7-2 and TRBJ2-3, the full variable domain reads GAGVSQSPSNKVTEKGKDVELRCDPISGHTALYWYRQSLGQGLEFLIYFQGNSAPDKSGLPSDRFSAERTGGSVSTLTIQRTQQEDSAVYLCAVTSGGPVLLDTQYFGPGTRLTVL.

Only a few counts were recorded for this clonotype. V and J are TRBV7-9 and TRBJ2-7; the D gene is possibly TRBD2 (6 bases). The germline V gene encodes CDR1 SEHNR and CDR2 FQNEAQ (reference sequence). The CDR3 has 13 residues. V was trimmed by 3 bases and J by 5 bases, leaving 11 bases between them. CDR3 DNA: TGTGCCAGCAGCTTGGGGGGTCCGGACGAGCAGTACTTC. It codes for CASSLGGPDEQYF.

CDR3 residues: CASKGRQYSNQPQHF. DNA of the CDR3: TGTGCCAGTAAGGGGAGACAGTATAGCAATCAGCCCCAGCATTTT. The chain links TRBV19 to TRBJ1-5; TRBD1 is a possible D gene (5 bases). With 7 bases removed from V and 0 bases from J, the gap between germline ends came to 13 bases. The CDR3 contains 15 residues. CDR1 is LNHDA, CDR2 SQIVND, per germline (reference sequence). Combining the CDR3 with reference TRBV19 and TRBJ1-5 gives the whole variable domain DGGITQSPKYLFRKEGQNVTLSCEQNLNHDAMYWYRQDPGQGLRLIYYSQIVNDFQKGDIAEGYSVSREKKESFPLTVTSAQKNPTAFYLCASKGRQYSNQPQHFGDGTRLSIL.

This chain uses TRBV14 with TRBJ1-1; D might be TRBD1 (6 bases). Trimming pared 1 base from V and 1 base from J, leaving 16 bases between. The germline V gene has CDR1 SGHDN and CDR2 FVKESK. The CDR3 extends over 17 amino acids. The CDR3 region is CASSQAEYRGPNTEAFF. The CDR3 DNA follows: TGTGCCAGCAGCCAAGCAGAGTATCGGGGGCCGAACACTGAAGCTTTCTTT.

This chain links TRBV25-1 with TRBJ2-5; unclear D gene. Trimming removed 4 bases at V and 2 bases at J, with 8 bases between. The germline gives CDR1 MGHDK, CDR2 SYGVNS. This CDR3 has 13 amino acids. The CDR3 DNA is TGTGCCAGCAGTGGGACGGCTCAAGAGACCCAGTACTTC. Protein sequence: CASSGTAQETQYF.

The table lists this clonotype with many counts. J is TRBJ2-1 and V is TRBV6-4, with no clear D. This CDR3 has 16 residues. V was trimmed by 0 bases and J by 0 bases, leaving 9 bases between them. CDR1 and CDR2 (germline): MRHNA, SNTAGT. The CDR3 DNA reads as TGTGCCAGCAGTGACTCAGACGGTAGCTCCTACAATGAGCAGTTCTTC. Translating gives CASSDSDGSSYNEQFF.

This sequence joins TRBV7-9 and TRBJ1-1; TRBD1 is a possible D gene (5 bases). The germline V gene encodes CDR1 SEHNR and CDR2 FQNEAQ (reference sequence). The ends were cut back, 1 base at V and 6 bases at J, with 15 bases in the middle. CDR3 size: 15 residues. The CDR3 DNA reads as TGTGCCAGCAGCTTAGTACGGTCGACAGAACCTGAAGCTTTCTTT. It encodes CASSLVRSTEPEAFF.

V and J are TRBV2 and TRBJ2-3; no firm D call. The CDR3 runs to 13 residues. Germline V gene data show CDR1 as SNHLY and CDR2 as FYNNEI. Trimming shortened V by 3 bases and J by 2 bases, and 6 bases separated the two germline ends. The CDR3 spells CASSDRYTDTQYF. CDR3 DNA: TGTGCCAGCAGTGATCGGTACACAGATACGCAGTATTTT. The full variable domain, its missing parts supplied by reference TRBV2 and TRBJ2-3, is EPEVTQTPSHQVTQMGQEVILRCVPISNHLYFYWYRQILGQKVEFLVSFYNNEISEKSEIFDDQFSVERPDGSNFTLKIRSTKLEDSAMYFCASSDRYTDTQYFGPGTRLTVL.

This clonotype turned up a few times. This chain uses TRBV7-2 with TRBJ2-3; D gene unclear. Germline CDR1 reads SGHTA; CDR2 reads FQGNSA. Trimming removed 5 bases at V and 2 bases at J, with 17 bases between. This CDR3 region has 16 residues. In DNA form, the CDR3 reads TGTGCCAGCAGCCCCTTTCCGGGCGCACCCACAGATACGCAGTATTTT. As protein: CASSPFPGAPTDTQYF.

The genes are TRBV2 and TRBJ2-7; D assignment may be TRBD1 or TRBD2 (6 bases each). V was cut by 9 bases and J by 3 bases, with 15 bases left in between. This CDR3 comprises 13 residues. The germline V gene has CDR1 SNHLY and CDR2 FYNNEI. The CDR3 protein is CARATRGGYEQYF. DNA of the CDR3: TGTGCCAGAGCGACTAGAGGGGGCTACGAGCAGTACTTC.

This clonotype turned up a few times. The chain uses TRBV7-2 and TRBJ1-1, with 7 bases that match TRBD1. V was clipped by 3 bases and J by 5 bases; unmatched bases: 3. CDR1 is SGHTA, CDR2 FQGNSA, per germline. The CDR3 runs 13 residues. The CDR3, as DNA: TGTGCCAGCAGCTTTTTACAGGGGACTGAAGCTTTCTTT. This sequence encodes CASSFLQGTEAFF.

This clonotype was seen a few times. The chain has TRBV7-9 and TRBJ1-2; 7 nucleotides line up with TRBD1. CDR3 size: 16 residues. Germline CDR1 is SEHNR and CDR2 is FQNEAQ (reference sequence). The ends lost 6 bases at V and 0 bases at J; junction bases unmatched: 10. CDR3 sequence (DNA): TGTGCCAGCAGAGAACAGGGGAGTGGCCCTAACTATGGCTACACCTTC. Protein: CASREQGSGPNYGYTF.

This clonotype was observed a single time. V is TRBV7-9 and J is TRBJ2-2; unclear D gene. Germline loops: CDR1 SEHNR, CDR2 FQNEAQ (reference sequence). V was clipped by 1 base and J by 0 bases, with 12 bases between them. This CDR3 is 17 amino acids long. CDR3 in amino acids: CASSLVHLTSNTGELFF. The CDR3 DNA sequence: TGTGCCAGCAGCTTAGTACATCTGACCTCGAACACCGGGGAGCTGTTTTTT.

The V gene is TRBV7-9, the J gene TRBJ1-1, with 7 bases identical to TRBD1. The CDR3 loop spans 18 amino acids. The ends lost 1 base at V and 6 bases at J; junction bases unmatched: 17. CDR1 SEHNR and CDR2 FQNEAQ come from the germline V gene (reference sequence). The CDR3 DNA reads TGTGCCAGCAGCTTAGTAGGGGCCGACGGGACAGTGTCGGCTGAAGCTTTCTTT. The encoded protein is CASSLVGADGTVSAEAFF.

CDR3 region: CASSLGEWGQGETQYF. For the CDR3, the DNA is TGTGCCAGCAGTTTAGGGGAGTGGGGGCAGGGAGAGACCCAGTACTTC. The gene calls are TRBV12-3 or TRBV12-4 and TRBJ2-5; TRBD1 might be the D (6 bases). The germline V and J ends were trimmed by 1 base and 4 bases, with 16 bases remaining between them. The CDR3 is 16 amino acids.

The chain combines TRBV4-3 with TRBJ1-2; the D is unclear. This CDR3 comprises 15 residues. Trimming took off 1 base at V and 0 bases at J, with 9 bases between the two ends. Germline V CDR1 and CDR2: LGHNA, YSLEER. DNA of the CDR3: TGCGCCAGCAGCCAAGTGGCAGCCACTAACTATGGCTACACCTTC. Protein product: CASSQVAATNYGYTF.

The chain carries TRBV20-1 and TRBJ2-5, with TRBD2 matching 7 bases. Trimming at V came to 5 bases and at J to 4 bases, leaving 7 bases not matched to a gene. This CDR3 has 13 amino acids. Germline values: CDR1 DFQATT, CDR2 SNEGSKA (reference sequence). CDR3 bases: TGCAGTGCTCAGCGGGGTTGGGGAGAGACCCAGTACTTC. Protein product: CSAQRGWGETQYF.

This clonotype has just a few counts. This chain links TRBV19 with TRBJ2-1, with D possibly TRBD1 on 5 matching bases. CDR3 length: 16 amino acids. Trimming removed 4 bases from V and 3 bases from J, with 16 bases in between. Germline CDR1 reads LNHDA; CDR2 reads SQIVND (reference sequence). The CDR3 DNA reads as TGTGCCAGTAGTACTCCAGTCTGGGGCGACTACAATGAGCAGTTCTTC. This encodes CASSTPVWGDYNEQFF.

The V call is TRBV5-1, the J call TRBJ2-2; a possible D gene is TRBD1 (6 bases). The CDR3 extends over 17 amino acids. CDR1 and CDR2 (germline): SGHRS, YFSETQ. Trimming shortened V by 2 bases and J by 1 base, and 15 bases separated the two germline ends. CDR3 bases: TGCGCCAGCAGCTTTCCAGGGGATGATGAGAACACCGGGGAGCTGTTTTTT. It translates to CASSFPGDDENTGELFF.

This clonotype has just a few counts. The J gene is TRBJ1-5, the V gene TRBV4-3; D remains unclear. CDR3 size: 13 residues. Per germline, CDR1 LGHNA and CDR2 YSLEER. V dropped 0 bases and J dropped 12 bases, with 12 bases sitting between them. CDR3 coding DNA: TGCGCCAGCAGCCAAGATGAGGGAGAGCGCCAGCATTTT. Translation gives CASSQDEGERQHF.

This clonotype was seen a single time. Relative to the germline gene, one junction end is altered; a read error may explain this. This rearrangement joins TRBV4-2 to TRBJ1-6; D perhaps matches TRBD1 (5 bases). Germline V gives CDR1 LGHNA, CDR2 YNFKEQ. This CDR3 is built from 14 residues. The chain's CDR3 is CDSSGAPGNSPLHF. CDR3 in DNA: TGTGACAGCAGCGGGGCGCCGGGTAATTCACCCCTCCACTTT.

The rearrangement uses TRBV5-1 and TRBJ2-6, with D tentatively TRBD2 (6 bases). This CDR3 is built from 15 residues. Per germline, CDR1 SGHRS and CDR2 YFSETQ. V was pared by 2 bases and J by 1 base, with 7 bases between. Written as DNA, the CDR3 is TGCGCCAGCAGCTTAGGAGGGTCTGGGGCCAACGTCCTGACTTTC. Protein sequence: CASSLGGSGANVLTF.